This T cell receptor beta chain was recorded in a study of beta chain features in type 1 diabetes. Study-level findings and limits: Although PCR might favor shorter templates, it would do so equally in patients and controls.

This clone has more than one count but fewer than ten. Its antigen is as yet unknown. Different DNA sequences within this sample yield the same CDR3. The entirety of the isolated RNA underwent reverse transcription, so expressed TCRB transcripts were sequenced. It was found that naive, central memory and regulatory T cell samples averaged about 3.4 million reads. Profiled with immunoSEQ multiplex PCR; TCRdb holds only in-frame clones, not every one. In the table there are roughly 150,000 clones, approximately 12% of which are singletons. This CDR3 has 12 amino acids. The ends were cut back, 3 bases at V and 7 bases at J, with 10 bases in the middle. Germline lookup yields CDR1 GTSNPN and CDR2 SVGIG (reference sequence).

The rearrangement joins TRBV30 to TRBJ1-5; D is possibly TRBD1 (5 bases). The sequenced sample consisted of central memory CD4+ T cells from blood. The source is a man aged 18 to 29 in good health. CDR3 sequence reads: CAWSDRGQPQHF. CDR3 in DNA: TGTGCCTGGAGCGATAGGGGACAGCCCCAGCATTTT.